These 2 T cell receptor beta chains were all obtained from the same sample, sequenced in a study of breast tumors, draining lymph nodes, adjacent tissues. TCRdb independently ran MiXCR on the multiplex PCR reads; one entry per CDR3 protein. There are 100,000 to 150,000 distinct CDR3 sequences in the sample; about a fifth occur only once, and around 2.7% lies in the top ten. Axillary draining lymph nodes of breast cancer patients supplied the node samples. The sample consisted of axillary lymph node tissue. Receptors originate from a female donor with breast cancer. Some clones in this sample may be carry-over from other donors' samples.

This clonotype was observed many times. This chain links TRBV20-1 with TRBJ2-3; possibly TRBD2 for D (6 bases). The CDR3 runs 14 residues. Germline lookup yields CDR1 DFQATT and CDR2 SNEGSKA (reference sequence). V lost 1 base to trimming and J lost 0 bases, with 8 bases between them. CDR3 sequence: CSARGGLSTDTQYF. For the CDR3, the DNA is TGCAGTGCTAGAGGGGGACTCAGCACAGATACGCAGTATTTT.

This chain uses TRBV28 with TRBJ1-6; 10 bases line up with TRBD1. Trimming took 8 bases from V and 7 from J; bases not matched to a gene: 5. CDR3 length: 14 residues. The germline V gene has CDR1 MDHEN and CDR2 SYDVKM. The CDR3 loop is CASLGQGKNSPLHF. In DNA form, the CDR3 reads TGTGCCAGCTTGGGACAGGGGAAGAATTCACCCCTCCACTTT.